These 9 T cell receptor beta chains originate from one sample sequenced in a study of blood T cells in healthy people across ages. Using a J-beta primer mix together with a sample-barcoded 5' primer, a second PCR was run for roughly 6 to 12 cycles. TCRdb redid the calling of the 5' RACE reads with MiXCR, one entry per CDR3 protein. The profile covers around 1,500,000 distinct CDR3 sequences, with 42% appearing a single time and 7.9% taken by the ten largest. The specimen was blood. All receptors derive from a woman aged 18-29 years in good health.

The gene calls are TRBV20-1 and TRBJ2-1; D is undetermined. This CDR3 is 12 amino acids long. The germline CDR1 and CDR2 sequences are DFQATT and SNEGSKA (reference sequence). Trimming shortened V by 3 bases and J by 7 bases, and 10 bases separated the two germline ends. The CDR3 protein is CSASVVGNEQFF. The CDR3 nucleotides are TGCAGTGCTAGTGTAGTCGGGAATGAGCAGTTCTTC.

This clonotype has more than one count but fewer than ten. The CDR3 is CATSDPGGVPGELFF. For the CDR3, the DNA is TGTGCCACCAGTGACCCGGGAGGAGTCCCCGGGGAGCTGTTTTTT. The chain links TRBV24-1 to TRBJ2-2, with 7 nucleotides matching TRBD2. Trimming cost V 4 bases and J 6 bases; bases outside gene matches: 7. Germline V lookup: CDR1 KGHDR, CDR2 SFDVKD. The CDR3 contains 15 residues.

The J gene is TRBJ1-2, the V gene TRBV20-1; 7 positions agree with TRBD1. Germline CDR1 and CDR2: DFQATT and SNEGSKA (reference sequence). The CDR3 runs 16 residues. Trimming at V came to 3 bases and at J to 5 bases, leaving 15 bases not matched to a gene. The DNA for the CDR3 is TGCAGTGCTAGTTCCCATAAAGGGGGCTGGTTGTATGGCTACACCTTC. Protein: CSASSHKGGWLYGYTF.

Notes on this clonotype: Without the conserved terminal phenylalanine or tryptophan, this CDR3 likely stems from a read error. This chain links TRBV27 with TRBJ1-1; D perhaps matches TRBD1 (5 bases). The germline gives CDR1 MNHEY, CDR2 SMNVEV (reference sequence). The CDR3 covers 12 residues. V was clipped by 3 bases and J by 6 bases, with 8 bases between them. The CDR3 region has the DNA TGTGCCAGCAGTTTCGGGGGTTCTGAAGCTTTCGTT. The encoded protein is CASSFGGSEAFV.

This rearrangement joins TRBV28 to TRBJ2-7; 7 nucleotides align to TRBD1. V lost 7 bases and J lost 2; bases outside the gene matches: 5. Germline-derived CDR1 and CDR2 are MDHEN and SYDVKM. The CDR3 extends over 13 amino acids. CDR3 coding DNA: TGTGCCAGCACCGAGACAGGGACCTACGAGCAGTACTTC. Its protein is CASTETGTYEQYF.

Note on this clonotype: One junction end disagrees with the germline gene, perhaps due to a read error. The chain uses TRBV30 and TRBJ2-5; maybe TRBD2 (5 bases). Germline V gene sequence: CDR1 GTSNPN, CDR2 SVGIG (reference sequence). The CDR3 extends over 11 amino acids. Here the CDR3 DNA reads TGTGCCGGGAGTGTCACGGATGAGCAGTACTTC. Residues: CAGSVTDEQYF.

This clonotype was seen more than once but under ten times. The V gene is TRBV20-1, the J gene TRBJ2-7; D remains ambiguous. Germline V gene sequence: CDR1 DFQATT, CDR2 SNEGSKA (reference sequence). CDR3 length equals 11 residues. Trimming pared 6 bases from V and 2 bases from J, leaving 8 bases between. The CDR3 reads CSAGETYEQYF. In DNA, the CDR3 is TGCAGTGCCGGCGAAACCTACGAGCAGTACTTC.

This clonotype turned up a few times. V gene TRBV10-3 combines with J gene TRBJ2-1; D remains ambiguous. Trimming stripped 1 base from V and 4 bases from J, with 11 bases between. Germline loops: CDR1 ENHRY, CDR2 SYGVKD. This CDR3 spans 15 amino acids. The CDR3 DNA reads TGTGCCATCAGTGAGTTGCCAGATTTATACAATGAGCAGTTCTTC. Amino acids: CAISELPDLYNEQFF.

The CDR3 protein is CRLDSDYGYTF. CDR3 coding DNA: TGCAGGCTAGACAGCGACTATGGCTACACCTTC. The chain joins TRBV20-1 to TRBJ1-2, with a weak D call TRBD1 (5 bases). The CDR3 sequence is 11 residues long. Germline assignment: CDR1 DFQATT and CDR2 SNEGSKA (reference sequence).